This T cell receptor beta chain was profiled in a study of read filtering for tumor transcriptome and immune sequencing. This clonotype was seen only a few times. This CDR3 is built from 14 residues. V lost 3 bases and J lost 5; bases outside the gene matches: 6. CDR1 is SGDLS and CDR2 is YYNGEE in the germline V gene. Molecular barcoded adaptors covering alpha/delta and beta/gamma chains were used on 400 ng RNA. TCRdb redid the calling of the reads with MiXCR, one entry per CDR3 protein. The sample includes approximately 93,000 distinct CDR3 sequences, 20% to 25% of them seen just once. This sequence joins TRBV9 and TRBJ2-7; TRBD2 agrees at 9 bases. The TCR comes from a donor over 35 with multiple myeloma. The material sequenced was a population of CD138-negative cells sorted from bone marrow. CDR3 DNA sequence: TGTGCCAGCAGCGAGCGGGGGGAAGGAGACGAGCAGTACTTC. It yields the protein CASSERGEGDEQYF.